This entry describes one T cell receptor beta chain. This sample is drawn from a study of shared clonotypes between healthy human individuals. This CDR3 is 13 amino acids long. V lost 7 bases to trimming and J lost 5 bases; unmatched junction nucleotides: 6. CDR1 SQVTM and CDR2 ANQGSEA come from the germline V gene. The repertoire was sequenced with immunoSEQ multiplex PCR; TCRdb's copy has only in-frame clones and lacks some. Of 650,000 to 800,000 clones in the sample, roughly 72% are singletons; the top ten hold under 2%. Sequencing was done on a sample of memory CD4+ T cells sorted from blood. Specified subset: CD45RA-negative fraction. This chain uses TRBV29-1 with TRBJ2-3, with 10 nucleotides matching TRBD2. This clonotype was sampled from a young woman in good health. This chain's CDR3 is CSGTSGGEDTQYF. CDR3 bases: TGCAGCGGGACTAGCGGAGGGGAAGATACGCAGTATTTT.